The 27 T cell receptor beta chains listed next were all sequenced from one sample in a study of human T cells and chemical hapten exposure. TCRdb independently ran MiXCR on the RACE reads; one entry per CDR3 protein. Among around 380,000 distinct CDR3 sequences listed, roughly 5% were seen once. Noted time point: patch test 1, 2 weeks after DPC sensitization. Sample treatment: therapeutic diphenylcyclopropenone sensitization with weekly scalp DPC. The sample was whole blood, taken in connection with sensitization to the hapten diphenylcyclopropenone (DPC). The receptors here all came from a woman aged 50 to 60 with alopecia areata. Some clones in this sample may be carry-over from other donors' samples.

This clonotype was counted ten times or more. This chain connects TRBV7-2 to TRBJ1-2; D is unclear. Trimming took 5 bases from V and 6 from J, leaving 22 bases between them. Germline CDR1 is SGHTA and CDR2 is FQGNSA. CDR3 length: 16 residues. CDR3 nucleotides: TGTGCCAGCAGCCAACGCGAGCAAGGTCGGAGAAATGGCTACACCTTC. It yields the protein CASSQREQGRRNGYTF.

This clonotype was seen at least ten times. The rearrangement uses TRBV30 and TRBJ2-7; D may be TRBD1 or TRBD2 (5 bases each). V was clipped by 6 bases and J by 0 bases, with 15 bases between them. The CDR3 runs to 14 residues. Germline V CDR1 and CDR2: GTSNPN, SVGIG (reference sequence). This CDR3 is CACLPGRSSYEQYF. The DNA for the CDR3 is TGTGCCTGTCTCCCGGGACGGAGCTCCTACGAGCAGTACTTC.

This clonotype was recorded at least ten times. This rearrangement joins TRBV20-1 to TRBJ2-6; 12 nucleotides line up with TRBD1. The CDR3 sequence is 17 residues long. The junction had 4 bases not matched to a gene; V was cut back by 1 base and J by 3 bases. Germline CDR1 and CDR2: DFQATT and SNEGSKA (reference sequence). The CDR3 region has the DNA TGCAGTGCTAGAGTCGGGACAGGGGGCGTTGGGGCCAACGTCCTGACTTTC. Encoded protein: CSARVGTGGVGANVLTF.

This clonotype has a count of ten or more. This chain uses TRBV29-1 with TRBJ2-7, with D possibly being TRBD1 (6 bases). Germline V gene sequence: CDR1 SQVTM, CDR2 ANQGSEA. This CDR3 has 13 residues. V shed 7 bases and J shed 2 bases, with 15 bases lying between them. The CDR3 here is CSANRDGPYEQYF. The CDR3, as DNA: TGCAGCGCTAACAGGGACGGCCCCTACGAGCAGTACTTC.

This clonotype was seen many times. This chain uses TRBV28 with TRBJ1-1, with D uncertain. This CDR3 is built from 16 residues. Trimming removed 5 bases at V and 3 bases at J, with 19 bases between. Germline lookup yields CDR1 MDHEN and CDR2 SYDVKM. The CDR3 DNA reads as TGTGCCAGCAGTCCGGGGTCAATTGCGGGGTACACTGAAGCTTTCTTT. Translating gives CASSPGSIAGYTEAFF.

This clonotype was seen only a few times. The CDR3, as DNA: TGTGCCAGCAGCTTTTTCAGCCCTTTCAATTCACCCCTCCACTTT. Translated: CASSFFSPFNSPLHF. J is TRBJ1-6 and V is TRBV7-9; D is unresolved. Germline CDR1 and CDR2: SEHNR and FQNEAQ (reference sequence). The CDR3 is 15 residues long. Deletions cut 3 bases from V and 7 bases from J, with 13 bases between.

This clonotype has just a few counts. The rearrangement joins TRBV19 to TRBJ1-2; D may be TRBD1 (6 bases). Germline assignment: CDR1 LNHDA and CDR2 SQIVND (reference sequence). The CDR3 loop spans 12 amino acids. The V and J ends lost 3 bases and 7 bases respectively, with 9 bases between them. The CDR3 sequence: CASSITGFGYTF. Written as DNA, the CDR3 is TGTGCCAGTAGTATTACAGGGTTTGGCTACACCTTC.

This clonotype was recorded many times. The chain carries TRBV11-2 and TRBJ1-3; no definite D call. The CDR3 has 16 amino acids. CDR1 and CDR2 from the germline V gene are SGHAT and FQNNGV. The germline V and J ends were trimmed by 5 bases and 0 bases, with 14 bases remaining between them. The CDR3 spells CASSPSHLSSGNTIYF. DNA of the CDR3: TGTGCCAGCAGCCCCTCCCATCTCAGCTCTGGAAACACCATATATTTT.

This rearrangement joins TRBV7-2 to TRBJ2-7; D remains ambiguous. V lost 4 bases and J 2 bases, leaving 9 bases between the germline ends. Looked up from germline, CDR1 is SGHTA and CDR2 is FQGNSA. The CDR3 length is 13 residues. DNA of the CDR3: TGTGCCAGCAGCTACGTCGGCCCCTACGAGCAGTACTTC. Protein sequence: CASSYVGPYEQYF.

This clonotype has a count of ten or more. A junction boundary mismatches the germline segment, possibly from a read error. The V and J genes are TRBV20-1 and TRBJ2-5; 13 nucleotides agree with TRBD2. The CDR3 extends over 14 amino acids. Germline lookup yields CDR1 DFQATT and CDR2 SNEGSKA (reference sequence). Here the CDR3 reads CSARGYTSGGAGNF. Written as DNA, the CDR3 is TGCAGTGCTAGAGGGTACACTAGCGGGGGGGCCGGGAACTTC.

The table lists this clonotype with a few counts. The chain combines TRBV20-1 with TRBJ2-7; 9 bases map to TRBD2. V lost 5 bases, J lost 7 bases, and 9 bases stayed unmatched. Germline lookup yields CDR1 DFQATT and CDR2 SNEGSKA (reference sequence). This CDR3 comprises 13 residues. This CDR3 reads CSAGGRAGGEQYF. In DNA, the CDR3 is TGCAGTGCTGGCGGGAGGGCCGGAGGGGAGCAGTACTTC.

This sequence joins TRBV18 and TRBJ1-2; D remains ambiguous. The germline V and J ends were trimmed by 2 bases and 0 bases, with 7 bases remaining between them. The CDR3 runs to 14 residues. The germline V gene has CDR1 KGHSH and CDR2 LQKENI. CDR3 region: CASSPAGTNYGYTF. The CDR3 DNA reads TGTGCCAGCTCACCAGCCGGGACTAACTATGGCTACACCTTC. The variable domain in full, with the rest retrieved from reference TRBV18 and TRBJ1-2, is NAGVMQNPRHLVRRRGQEARLRCSPMKGHSHVYWYRQLPEEGLKFMVYLQKENIIDESGMPKERFSAEFPKEGPSILRIQQVVRGDSAAYFCASSPAGTNYGYTFGSGTRLTVV.

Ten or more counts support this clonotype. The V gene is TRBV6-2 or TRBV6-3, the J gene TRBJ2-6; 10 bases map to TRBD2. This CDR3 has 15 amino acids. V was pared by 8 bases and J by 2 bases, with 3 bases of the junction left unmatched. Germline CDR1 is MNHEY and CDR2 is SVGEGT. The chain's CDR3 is CASGAGGAGANVLTF. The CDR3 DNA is TGTGCCAGCGGAGCGGGAGGGGCTGGGGCCAACGTCCTGACTTTC.

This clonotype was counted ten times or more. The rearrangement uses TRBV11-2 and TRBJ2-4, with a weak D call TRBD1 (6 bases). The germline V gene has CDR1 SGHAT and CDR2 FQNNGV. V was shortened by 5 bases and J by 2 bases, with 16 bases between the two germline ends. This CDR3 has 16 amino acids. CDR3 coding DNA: TGTGCCAGCAGCGGTTACAGGGAATTCCCCAAAAACATTCAGTACTTC. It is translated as CASSGYREFPKNIQYF.

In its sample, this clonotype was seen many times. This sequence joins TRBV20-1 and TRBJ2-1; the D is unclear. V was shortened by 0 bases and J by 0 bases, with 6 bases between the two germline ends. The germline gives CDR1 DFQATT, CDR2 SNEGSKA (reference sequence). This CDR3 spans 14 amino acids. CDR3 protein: CSARDASSYNEQFF. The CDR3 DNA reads TGCAGTGCTAGAGACGCGAGCTCCTACAATGAGCAGTTCTTC.

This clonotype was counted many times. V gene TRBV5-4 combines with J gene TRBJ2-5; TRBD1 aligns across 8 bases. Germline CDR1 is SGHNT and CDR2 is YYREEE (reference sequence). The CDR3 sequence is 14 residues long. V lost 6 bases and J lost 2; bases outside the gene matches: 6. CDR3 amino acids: CASMVGQDQETQYF. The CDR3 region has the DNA TGTGCCAGCATGGTGGGACAGGATCAAGAGACCCAGTACTTC.

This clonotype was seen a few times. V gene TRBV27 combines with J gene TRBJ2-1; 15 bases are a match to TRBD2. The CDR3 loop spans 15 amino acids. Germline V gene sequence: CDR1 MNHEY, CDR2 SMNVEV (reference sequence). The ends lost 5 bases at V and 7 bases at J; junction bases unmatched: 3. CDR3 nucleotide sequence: TGTGCCAGCAGTATGGGACTAGCGGGAGGAAATGAGCAGTTCTTC. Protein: CASSMGLAGGNEQFF.

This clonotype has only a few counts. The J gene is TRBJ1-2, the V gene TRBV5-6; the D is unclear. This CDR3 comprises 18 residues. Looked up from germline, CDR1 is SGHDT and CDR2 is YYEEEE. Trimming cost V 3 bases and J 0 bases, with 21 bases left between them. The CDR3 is CASSWGFELPGTNYGYTF. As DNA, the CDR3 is TGTGCCAGCAGCTGGGGTTTCGAGCTACCCGGGACTAACTATGGCTACACCTTC.

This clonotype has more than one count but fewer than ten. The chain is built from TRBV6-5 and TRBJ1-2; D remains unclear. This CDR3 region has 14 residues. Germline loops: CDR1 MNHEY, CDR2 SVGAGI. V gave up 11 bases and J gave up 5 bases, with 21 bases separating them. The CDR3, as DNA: TGTGCCGCCGCGCGGAGTGACACCCATTATGGCTACACCTTC. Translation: CAAARSDTHYGYTF.

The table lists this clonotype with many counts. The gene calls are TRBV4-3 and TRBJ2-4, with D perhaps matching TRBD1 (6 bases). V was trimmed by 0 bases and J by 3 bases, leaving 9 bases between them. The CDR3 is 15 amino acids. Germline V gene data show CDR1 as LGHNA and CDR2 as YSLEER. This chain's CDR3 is CASSQERTVKNIQYF. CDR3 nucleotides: TGCGCCAGCAGCCAAGAGAGGACAGTCAAAAACATTCAGTACTTC.

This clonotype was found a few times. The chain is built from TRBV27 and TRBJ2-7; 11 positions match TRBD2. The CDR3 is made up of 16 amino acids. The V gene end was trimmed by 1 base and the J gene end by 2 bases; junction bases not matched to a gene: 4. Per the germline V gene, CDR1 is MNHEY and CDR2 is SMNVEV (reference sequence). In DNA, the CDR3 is TGTGCCAGCAGTTTATTAGCGGGGGGGGTCCCCTACGAGCAGTACTTC. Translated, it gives CASSLLAGGVPYEQYF.

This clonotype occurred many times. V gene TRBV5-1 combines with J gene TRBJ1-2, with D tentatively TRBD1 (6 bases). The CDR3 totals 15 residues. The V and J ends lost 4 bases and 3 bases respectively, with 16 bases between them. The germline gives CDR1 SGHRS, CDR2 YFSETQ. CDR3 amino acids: CASSLHRDGDYGYTF. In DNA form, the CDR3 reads TGCGCCAGCAGCCTGCACAGGGATGGCGACTATGGCTACACCTTC. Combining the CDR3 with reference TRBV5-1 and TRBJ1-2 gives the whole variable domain KAGVTQTPRYLIKTRGQQVTLSCSPISGHRSVSWYQQTPGQGLQFLFEYFSETQRNKGNFPGRFSGRQFSNSRSEMNVSTLELGDSALYLCASSLHRDGDYGYTFGSGTRLTVV.

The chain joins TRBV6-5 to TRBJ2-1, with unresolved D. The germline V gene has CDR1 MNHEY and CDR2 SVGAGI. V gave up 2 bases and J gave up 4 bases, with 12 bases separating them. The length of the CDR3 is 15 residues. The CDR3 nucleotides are TGTGCCAGCAGTTACGAGGCAGGAGAGTACAATGAGCAGTTCTTC. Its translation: CASSYEAGEYNEQFF.

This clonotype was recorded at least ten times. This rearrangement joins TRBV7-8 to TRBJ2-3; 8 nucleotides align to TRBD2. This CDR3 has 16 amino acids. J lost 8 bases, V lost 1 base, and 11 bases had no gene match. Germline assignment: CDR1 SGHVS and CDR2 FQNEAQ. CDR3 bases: TGTGCCAGCAGCTTAGGGCTAGCGGGCGTTCGCGGTACGCAGTATTTT. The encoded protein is CASSLGLAGVRGTQYF.

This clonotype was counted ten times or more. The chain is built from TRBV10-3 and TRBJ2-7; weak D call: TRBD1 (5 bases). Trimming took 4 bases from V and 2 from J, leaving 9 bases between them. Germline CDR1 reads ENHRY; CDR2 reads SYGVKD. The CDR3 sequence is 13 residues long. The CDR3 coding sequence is TGTGCCATCAGTGTTGACAGAGCCTACGAGCAGTACTTC. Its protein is CAISVDRAYEQYF.

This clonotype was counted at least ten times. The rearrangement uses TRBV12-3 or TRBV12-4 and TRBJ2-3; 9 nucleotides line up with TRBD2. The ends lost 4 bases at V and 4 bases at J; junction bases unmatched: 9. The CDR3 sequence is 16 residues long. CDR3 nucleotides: TGTGCCAGCAGTTACTTAGCGGGGGAGATCCCAGATACGCAGTATTTT. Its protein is CASSYLAGEIPDTQYF.

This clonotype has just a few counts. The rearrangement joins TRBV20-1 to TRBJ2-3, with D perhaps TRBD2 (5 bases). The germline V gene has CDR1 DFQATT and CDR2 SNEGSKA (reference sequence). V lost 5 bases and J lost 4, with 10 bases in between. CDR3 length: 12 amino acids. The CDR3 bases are TGCAGTGCTCCCGGGAATCCAGATACGCAGTATTTT. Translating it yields CSAPGNPDTQYF.